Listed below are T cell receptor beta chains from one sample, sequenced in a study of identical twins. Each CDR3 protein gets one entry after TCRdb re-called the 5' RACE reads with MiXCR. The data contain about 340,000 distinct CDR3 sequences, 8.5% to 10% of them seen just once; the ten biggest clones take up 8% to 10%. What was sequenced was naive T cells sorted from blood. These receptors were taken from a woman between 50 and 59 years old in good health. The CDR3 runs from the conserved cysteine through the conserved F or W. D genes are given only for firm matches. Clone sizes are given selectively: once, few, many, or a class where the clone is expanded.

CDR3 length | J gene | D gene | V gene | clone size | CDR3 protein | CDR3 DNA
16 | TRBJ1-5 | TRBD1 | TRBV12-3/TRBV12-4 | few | CASSSQGAGGNQPQHF | TGTGCCAGCAGTTCCCAGGGGGCAGGTGGCAATCAGCCCCAGCATTTT
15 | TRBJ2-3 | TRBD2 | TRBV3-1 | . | CASSLLAGNTDTQYF | TGTGCCAGCAGCCTACTAGCGGGGAACACAGATACGCAGTATTTT
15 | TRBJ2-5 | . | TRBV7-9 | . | CASSPVMGGGETQYF | TGTGCCAGCAGCCCCGTGATGGGAGGGGGGGAGACCCAGTACTTC
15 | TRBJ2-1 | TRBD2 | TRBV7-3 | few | CASSFRLAGVNEQFF | TGTGCCAGCAGCTTTCGACTAGCGGGAGTCAATGAGCAGTTCTTC
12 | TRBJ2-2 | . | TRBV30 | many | CAWTRDTGELFF | TGTGCCTGGACACGGGACACCGGGGAGCTGTTTTTT
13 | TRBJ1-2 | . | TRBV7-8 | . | CASSLTTLQGYTF | TGTGCCAGCAGCTTAACAACACTTCAAGGCTACACCTTC
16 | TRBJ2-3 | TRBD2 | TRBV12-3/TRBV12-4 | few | CASSLGAGEFTDTQYF | TGTGCCAGCAGTTTAGGAGCGGGAGAGTTCACAGATACGCAGTATTTT
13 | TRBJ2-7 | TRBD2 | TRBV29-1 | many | CSAISGITYEQYF | TGCAGCGCCATTAGCGGGATCACCTACGAGCAGTACTTC
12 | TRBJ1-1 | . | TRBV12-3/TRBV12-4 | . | CASRQDPAGAFF | TGTGCCAGCAGACAGGACCCCGCTGGGGCTTTCTTT
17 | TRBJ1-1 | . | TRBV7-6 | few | CASSFSLGGDGNTEAFF | TGTGCCAGCAGCTTTTCCCTAGGGGGAGACGGAAACACTGAAGCTTTCTTT
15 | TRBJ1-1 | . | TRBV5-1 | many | CASSLDRPINTEAFF | TGCGCCAGCAGCTTGGACAGGCCCATTAACACTGAAGCTTTCTTT
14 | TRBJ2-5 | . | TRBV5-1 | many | CASSLGRGQETQYF | TGCGCCAGCAGCTTGGGTCGGGGACAAGAGACCCAGTACTTC
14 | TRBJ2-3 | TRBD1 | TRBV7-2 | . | CARSPGQGLDTQYF | TGTGCCAGATCCCCGGGACAGGGTTTGGATACGCAGTATTTT
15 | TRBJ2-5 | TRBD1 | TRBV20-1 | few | CSARDGDRGIETQYF | TGCAGTGCTAGAGACGGCGACAGGGGAATCGAGACCCAGTACTTC
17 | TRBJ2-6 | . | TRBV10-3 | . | CAISETTGRSGANVLTF | TGTGCCATCAGTGAGACGACAGGCCGCTCTGGGGCCAACGTCCTGACTTTC
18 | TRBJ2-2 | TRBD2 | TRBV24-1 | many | CATSDFKAGLADTGELFF | TGTGCCACCAGTGATTTTAAGGCGGGACTAGCGGACACCGGGGAGCTGTTTTTT
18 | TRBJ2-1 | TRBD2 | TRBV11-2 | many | CASSQRLAGMSSYNEQFF | TGTGCCAGCAGCCAACGGCTAGCGGGGATGAGCTCCTACAATGAGCAGTTCTTC
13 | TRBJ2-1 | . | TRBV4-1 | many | CASSQVGSNEQFF | TGCGCCAGCAGCCAAGTGGGAAGCAATGAGCAGTTCTTC
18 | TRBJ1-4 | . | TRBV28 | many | CASSLRQVTSATNEKLFF | TGTGCCAGCAGTCTGCGACAGGTGACCTCTGCAACTAATGAAAAACTGTTTTTT
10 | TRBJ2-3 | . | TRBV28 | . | CATSMDTQYF | TGTGCCACCTCTATGGATACGCAGTATTTT
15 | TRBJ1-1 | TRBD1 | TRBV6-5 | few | CASSRDRVDGTEAFF | TGTGCCAGCAGCCGGGACAGGGTCGATGGCACTGAAGCTTTCTTT
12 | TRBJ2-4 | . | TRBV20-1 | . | CSAYPGKNIQYF | TGCAGTGCTTATCCGGGAAAAAACATTCAGTACTTC
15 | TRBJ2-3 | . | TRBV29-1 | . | CSVAASPQAAGTQYF | TGCAGCGTTGCTGCTAGCCCCCAGGCGGCGGGTACGCAGTATTTT
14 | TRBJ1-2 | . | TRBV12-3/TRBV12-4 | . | CASSRAGGRNGYTF | TGTGCCAGCAGCCGCGCCGGAGGACGGAATGGCTACACCTTC
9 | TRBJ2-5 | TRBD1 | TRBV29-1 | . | CSVLGQGTF | TGCAGCGTTCTAGGACAGGGAACCTTC
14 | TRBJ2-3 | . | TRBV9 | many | CASSSSLWTDTQYF | TGTGCCAGCAGCTCAAGTCTTTGGACAGATACGCAGTATTTT